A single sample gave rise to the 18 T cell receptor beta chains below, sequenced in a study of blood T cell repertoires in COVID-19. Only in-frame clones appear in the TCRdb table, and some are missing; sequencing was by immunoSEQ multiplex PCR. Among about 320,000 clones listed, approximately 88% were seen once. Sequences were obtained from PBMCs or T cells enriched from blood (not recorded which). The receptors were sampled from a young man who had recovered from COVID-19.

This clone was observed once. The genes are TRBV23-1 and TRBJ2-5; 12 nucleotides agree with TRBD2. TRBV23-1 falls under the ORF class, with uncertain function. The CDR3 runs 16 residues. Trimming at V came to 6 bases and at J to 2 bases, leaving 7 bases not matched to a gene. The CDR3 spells CASRTSGSAPQETQYF. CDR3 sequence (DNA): TGCGCCAGCAGGACTAGCGGGAGCGCACCACAAGAGACCCAGTACTTC.

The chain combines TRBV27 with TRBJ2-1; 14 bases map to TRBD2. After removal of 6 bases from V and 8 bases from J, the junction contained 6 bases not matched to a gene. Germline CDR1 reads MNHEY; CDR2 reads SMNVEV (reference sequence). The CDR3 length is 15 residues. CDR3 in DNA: TGTGCCAGCAGCCTCAGACTAGCGGGGGGGTATGAGCAGTTCTTC. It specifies CASSLRLAGGYEQFF.

The DNA for the CDR3 is TGTGCCAGCAGTGAAACAGGGAGTGGGGCCAACGTCCTGACTTTC. Its protein product is CASSETGSGANVLTF. This sequence joins TRBV2 and TRBJ2-6, with a tentative D call TRBD1 (6 bases). Germline values: CDR1 SNHLY, CDR2 FYNNEI. The CDR3 runs to 15 residues. V dropped 2 bases and J dropped 3 bases, with 8 bases sitting between them.

As DNA, the CDR3 is TGTGCCAGCTGCACCCTGGGACAGATCTATGGCTACACCTTC. As protein: CASCTLGQIYGYTF. The V and J genes are TRBV6-5 and TRBJ1-2, with 7 positions matching TRBD1. The CDR3 loop spans 14 amino acids. V gave up 8 bases and J gave up 4 bases; unmatched junction bases: 10. Per germline, CDR1 MNHEY and CDR2 SVGAGI.

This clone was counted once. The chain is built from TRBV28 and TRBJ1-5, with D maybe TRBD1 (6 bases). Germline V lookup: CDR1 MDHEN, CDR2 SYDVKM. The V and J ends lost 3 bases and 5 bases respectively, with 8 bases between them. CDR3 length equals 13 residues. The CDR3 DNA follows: TGTGCCAGCAGTTTCGGGGGGCATCAGCCCCAGCATTTT. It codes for CASSFGGHQPQHF.

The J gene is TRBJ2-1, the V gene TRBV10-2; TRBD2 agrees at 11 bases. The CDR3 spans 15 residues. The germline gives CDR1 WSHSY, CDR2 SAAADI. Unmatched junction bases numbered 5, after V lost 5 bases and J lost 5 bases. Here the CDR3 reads CASSTSGGLNNEQFF. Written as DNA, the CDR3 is TGCGCCAGCAGTACTAGCGGGGGCCTTAACAATGAGCAGTTCTTC.

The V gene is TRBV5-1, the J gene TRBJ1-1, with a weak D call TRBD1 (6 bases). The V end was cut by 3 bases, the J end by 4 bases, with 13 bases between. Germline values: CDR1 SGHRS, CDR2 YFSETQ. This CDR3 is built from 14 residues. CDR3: CASSSGGEGTEAFF. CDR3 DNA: TGCGCCAGCAGCTCTGGGGGCGAGGGCACTGAAGCTTTCTTT.

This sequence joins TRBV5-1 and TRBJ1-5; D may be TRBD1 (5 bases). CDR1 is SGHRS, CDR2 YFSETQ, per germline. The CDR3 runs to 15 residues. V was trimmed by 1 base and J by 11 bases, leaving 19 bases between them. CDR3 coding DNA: TGCGCCAGCAGCTTGTTGGAGGGGTCGCCATCGGCCCAGCATTTT. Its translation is CASSLLEGSPSAQHF. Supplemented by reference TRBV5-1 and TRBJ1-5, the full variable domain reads KAGVTQTPRYLIKTRGQQVTLSCSPISGHRSVSWYQQTPGQGLQFLFEYFSETQRNKGNFPGRFSGRQFSNSRSEMNVSTLELGDSALYLCASSLLEGSPSAQHFGDGTRLSIL.

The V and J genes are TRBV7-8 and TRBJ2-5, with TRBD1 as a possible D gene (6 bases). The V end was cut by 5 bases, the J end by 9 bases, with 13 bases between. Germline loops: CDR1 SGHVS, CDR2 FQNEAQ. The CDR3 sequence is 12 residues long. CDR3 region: CASSPAPGAQYF. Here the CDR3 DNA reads TGTGCCAGCAGCCCCGCCCCAGGGGCCCAGTACTTC.

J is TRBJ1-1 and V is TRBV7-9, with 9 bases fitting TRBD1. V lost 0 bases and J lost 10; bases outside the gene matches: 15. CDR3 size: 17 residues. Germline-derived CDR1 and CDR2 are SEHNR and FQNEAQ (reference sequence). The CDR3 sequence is CASSLAAGSGQGLRAFF. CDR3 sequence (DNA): TGTGCCAGCAGCTTAGCGGCGGGATCGGGACAGGGTTTAAGAGCTTTCTTT.

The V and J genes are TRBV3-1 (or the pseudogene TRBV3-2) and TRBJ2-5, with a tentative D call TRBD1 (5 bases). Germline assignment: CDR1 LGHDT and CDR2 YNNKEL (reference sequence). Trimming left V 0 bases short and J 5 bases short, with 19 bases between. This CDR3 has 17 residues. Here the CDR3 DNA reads TGTGCCAGCAGCCAAGAGTCCACCAGGGTGGTAGAGGAGACCCAGTACTTC. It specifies CASSQESTRVVEETQYF.

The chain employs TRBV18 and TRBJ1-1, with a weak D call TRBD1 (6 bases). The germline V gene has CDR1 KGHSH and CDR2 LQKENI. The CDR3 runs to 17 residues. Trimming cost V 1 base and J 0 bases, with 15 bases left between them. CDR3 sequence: CASSPRGRRAMNTEAFF. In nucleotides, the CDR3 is TGTGCCAGCTCACCACGGGGGCGCAGAGCCATGAACACTGAAGCTTTCTTT.

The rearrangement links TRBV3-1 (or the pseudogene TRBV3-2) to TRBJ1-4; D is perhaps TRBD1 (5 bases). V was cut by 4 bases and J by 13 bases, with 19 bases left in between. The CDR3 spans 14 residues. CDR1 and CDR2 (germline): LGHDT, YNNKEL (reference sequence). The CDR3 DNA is TGTGCCAGCAGCCTGCCGTCGCAGGGCCCCAGACTGTTTTTT. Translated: CASSLPSQGPRLFF.

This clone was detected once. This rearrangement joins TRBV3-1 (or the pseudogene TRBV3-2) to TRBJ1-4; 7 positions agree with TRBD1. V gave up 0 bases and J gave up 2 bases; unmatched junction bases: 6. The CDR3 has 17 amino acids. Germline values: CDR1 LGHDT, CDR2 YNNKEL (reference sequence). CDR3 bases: TGTGCCAGCAGCCAAGAGACAGGGAGGTCCACTAATGAAAAACTGTTTTTT. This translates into CASSQETGRSTNEKLFF.

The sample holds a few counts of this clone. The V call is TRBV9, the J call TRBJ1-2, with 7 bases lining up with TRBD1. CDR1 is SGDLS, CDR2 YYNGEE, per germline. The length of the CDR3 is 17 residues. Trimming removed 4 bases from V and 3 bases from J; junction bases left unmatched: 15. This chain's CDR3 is CASSSPTGTEGYYGYTF. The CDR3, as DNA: TGTGCCAGCAGCTCCCCCACCGGGACAGAGGGGTACTATGGCTACACCTTC.

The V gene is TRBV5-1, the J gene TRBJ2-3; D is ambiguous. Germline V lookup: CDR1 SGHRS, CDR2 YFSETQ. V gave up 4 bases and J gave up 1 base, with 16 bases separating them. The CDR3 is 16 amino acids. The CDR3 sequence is CASSPSLAGGTDTQYF. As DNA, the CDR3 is TGCGCCAGCAGCCCCTCCCTTGCAGGCGGCACAGATACGCAGTATTTT.

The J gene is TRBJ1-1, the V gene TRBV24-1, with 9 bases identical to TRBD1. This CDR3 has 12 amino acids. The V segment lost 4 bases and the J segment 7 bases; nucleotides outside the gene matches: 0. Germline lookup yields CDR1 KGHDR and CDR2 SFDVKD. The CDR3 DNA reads TGTGCCACCAGTGAGACAGGGGGTGAAGCTTTCTTT. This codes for CATSETGGEAFF.

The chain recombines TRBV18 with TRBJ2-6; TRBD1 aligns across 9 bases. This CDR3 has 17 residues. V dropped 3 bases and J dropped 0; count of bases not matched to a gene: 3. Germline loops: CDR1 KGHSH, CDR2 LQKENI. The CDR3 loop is CASSPGTGTSGANVLTF. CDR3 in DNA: TGTGCCAGCTCACCCGGGACAGGGACCTCTGGGGCCAACGTCCTGACTTTC.